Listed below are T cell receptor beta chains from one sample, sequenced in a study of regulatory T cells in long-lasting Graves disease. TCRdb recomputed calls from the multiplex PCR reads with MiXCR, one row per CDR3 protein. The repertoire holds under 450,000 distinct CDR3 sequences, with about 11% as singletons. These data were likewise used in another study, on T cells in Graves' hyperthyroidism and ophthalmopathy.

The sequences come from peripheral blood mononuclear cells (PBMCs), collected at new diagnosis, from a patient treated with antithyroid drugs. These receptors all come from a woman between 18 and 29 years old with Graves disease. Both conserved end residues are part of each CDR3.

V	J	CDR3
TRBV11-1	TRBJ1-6	CASSLRGNSPLHF
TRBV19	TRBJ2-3	CASSIDRGDRRYF
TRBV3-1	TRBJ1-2	CASSQGRVRYGYTF
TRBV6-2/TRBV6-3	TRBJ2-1	CASTPGTGGISYNEQFF
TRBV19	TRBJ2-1	CASSIGYGSYNEQFF
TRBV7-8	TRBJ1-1	CASSLDIENTEAFF
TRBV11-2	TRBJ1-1	CASSLVAHPEAFF
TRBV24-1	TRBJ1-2	CATSDWDRTGNYGYTF
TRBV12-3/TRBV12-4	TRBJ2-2	CAAEEPNTGELFF
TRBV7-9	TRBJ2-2	CASSSPPQANTGELFF
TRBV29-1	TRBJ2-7	CSVERDRDYEQYF
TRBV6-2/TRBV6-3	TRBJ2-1	CASSYGWTSDSNEQFF
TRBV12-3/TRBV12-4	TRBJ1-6	CASSLAGQQNSPLHF
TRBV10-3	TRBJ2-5	CAIGTGETQYF
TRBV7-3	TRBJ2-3	CASSLLGFGTSTDTQYF
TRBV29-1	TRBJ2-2	CSVDRGWTGELFF
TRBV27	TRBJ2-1	CASSPLLAGAFEQFF
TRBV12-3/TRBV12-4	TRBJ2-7	CASSPLDRVEQYF
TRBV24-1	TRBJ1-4	CATSDLDRLSNEKLFF
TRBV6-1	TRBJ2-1	CASSAHSGSSYNEQFF
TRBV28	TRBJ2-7	CASSLGGRAREQYF
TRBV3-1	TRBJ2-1	CASSVRTSGGAFYNEQFF
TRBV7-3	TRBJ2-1	CASSPRLRYSYNEQFF
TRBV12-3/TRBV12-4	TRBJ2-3	CASSSSPQQYF
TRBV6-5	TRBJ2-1	CASSYSRGTLTKFF
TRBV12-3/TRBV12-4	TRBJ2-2	CASSLENSYTGELFF
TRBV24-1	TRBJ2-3	CATSDARDVTGTQYF
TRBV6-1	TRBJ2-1	CASSRGWGALGNEQFF
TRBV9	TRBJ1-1	CASSPADEGEAFF
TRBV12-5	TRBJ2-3	CASGFYGENTDTQYF
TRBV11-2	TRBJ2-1	CASSLGLLLNNEQFF
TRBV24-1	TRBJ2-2	CATEATNTGELFF
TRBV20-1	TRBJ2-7	CSARDLTGHEQYF
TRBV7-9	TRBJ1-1	CASSSIRERRAFF
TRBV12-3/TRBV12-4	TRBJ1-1	CASSLGRGQAFF
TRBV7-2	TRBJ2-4	CASSLKEGGKNIQYF
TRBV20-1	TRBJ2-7	CSARDGQGGAYEQYF
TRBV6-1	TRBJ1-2	CASRGGTVPKGPYGYTF
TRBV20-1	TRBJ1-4	CSASPGTGDEKLFF